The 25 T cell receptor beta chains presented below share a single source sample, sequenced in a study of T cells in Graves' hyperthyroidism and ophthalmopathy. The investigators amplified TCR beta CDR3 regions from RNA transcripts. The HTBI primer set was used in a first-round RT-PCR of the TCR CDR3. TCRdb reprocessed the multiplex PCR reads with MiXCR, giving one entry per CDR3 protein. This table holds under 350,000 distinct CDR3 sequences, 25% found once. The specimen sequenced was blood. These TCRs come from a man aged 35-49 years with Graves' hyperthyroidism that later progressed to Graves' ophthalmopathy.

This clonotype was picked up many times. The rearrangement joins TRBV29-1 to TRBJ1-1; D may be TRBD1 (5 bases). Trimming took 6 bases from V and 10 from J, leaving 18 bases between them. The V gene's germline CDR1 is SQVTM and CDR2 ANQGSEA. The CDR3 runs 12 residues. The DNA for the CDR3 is TGCAGCGTCGACCGGGACGGGAATGGAGCTTTCTTT. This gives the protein CSVDRDGNGAFF.

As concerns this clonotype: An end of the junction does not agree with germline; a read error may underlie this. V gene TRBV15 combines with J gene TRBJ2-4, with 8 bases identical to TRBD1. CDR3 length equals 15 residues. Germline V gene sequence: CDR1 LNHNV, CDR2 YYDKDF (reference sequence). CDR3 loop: CATSRGDRGVNIQYF. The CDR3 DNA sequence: TGTGCCACCAGTAGAGGCGACAGGGGTGTAAACATTCAGTACTTC.

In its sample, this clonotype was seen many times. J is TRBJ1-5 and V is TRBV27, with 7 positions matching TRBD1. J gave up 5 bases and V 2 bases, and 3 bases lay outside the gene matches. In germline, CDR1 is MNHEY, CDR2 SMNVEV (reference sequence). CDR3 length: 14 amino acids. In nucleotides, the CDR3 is TGTGCCAGCAGTTTAAAGGGGGCCTATCAGCCCCAGCATTTT. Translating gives CASSLKGAYQPQHF.

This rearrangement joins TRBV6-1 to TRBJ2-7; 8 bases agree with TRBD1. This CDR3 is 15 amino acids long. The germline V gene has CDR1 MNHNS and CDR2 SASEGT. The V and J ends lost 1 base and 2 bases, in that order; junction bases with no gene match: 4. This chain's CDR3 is CASSEVQGAAYEQYF. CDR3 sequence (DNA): TGTGCCAGCAGTGAAGTCCAGGGGGCCGCCTACGAGCAGTACTTC.

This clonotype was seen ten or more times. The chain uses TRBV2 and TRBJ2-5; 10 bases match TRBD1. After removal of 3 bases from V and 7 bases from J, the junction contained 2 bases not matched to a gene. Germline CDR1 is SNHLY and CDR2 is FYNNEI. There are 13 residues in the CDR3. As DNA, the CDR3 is TGTGCCAGCAGTGAGAGGGACAGGGGGACCCAGTACTTC. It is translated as CASSERDRGTQYF.

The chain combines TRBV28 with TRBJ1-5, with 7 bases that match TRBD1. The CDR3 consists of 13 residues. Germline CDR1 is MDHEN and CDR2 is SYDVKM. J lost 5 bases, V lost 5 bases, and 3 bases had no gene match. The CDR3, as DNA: TGTGCCAGCAGTGACAGGGTTGATCAGCCCCAGCATTTT. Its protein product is CASSDRVDQPQHF. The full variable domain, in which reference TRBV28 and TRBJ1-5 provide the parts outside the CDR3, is DVKVTQSSRYLVKRTGEKVFLECVQDMDHENMFWYRQDPGLGLRLIYFSYDVKMKEKGDIPEGYSVSREKKERFSLILESASTNQTSMYLCASSDRVDQPQHFGDGTRLSIL.

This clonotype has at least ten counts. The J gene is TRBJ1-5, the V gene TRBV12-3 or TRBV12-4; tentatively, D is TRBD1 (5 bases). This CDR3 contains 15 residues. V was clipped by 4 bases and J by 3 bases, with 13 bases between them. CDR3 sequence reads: CASSSTGTLNQPQHF. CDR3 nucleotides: TGTGCCAGCAGTTCCACCGGGACCCTCAATCAGCCCCAGCATTTT.

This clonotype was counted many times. This CDR3 reads CASSPTDSKNSYEQYF. CDR3 DNA sequence: TGTGCCAGCAGCCCGACGGACAGTAAAAACTCCTACGAGCAGTACTTC. The rearrangement links TRBV9 to TRBJ2-7; perhaps TRBD1 as D (6 bases). The ends were cut back, 4 bases at V and 0 bases at J, with 17 bases in the middle. CDR1 is SGDLS and CDR2 is YYNGEE in the germline V gene. The CDR3 sequence is 16 residues long.

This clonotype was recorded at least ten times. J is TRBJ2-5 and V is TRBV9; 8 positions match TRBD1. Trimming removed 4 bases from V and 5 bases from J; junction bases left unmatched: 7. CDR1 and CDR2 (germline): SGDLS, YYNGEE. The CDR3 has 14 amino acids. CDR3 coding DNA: TGTGCCAGCAGCACATGGACAGGGCAGGAGACCCAGTACTTC. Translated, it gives CASSTWTGQETQYF.

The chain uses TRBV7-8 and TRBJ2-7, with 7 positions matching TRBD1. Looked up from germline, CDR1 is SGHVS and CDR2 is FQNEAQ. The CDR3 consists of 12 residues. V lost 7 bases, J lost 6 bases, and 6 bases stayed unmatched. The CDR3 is CASKSGQVEQYF. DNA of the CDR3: TGTGCCAGCAAGAGTGGACAGGTCGAGCAGTACTTC.

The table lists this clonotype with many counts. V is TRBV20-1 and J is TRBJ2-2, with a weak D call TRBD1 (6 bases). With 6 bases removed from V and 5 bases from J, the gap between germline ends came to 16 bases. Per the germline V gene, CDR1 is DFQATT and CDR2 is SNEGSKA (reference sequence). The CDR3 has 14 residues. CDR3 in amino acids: CSARDTGETGELFF. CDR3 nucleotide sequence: TGCAGTGCCCGGGACACTGGTGAGACCGGGGAGCTGTTTTTT.

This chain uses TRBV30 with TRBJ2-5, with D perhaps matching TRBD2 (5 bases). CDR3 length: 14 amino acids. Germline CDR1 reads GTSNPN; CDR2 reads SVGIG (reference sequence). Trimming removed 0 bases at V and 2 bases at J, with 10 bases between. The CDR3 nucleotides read TGTGCCTGGAGTGTAGGAGCGGAACAAGAGACCCAGTACTTC. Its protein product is CAWSVGAEQETQYF.

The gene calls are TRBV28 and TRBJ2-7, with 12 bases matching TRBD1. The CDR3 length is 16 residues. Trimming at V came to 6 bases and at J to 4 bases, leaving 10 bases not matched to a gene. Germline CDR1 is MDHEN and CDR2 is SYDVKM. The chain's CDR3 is CASSPPGTGGAYEQYF. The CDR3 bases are TGTGCCAGCAGCCCTCCCGGGACAGGGGGCGCGTACGAGCAGTACTTC. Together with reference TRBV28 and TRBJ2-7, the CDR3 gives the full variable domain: DVKVTQSSRYLVKRTGEKVFLECVQDMDHENMFWYRQDPGLGLRLIYFSYDVKMKEKGDIPEGYSVSREKKERFSLILESASTNQTSMYLCASSPPGTGGAYEQYFGPGTRLTVT.

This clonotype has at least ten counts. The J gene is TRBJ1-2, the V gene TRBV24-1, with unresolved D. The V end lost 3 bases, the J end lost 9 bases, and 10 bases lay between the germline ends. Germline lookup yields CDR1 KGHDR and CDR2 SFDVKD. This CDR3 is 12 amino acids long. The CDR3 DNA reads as TGTGCCACCAGTGATCTGTGGCGTCGCTACACCTTC. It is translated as CATSDLWRRYTF.

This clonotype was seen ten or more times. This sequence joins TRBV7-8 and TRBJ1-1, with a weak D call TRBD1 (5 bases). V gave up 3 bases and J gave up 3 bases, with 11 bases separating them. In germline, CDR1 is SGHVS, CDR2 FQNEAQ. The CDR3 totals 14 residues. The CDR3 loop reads CASSFEGRDTEAFF. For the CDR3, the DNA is TGTGCCAGCAGCTTCGAGGGACGGGACACTGAAGCTTTCTTT.

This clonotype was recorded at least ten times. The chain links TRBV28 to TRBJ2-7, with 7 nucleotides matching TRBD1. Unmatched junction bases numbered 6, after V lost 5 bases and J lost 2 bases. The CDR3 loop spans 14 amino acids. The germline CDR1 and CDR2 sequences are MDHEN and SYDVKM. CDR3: CASSPGDSTYEQYF. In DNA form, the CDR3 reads TGTGCCAGCAGTCCCGGGGACAGCACCTACGAGCAGTACTTC.

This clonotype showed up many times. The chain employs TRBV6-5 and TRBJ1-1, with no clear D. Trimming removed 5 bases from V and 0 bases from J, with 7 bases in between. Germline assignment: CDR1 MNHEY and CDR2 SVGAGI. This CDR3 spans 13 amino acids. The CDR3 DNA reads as TGTGCCAGCAGTCTCGACTTGAACACTGAAGCTTTCTTT. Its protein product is CASSLDLNTEAFF.

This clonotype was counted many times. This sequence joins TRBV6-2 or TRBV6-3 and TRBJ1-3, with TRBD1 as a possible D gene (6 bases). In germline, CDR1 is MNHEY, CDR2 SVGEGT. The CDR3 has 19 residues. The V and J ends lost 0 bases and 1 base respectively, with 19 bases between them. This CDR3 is CASSYSPEQGVISGNTIYF. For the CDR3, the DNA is TGTGCCAGCAGTTACTCGCCCGAACAGGGTGTTATTTCTGGAAACACCATATATTTT.

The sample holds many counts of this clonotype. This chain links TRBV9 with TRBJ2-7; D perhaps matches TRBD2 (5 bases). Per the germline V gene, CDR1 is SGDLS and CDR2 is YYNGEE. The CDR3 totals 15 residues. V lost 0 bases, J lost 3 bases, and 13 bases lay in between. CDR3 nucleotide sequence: TGTGCCAGCAGCGTAGATAGCGATCATATCTACGAGCAGTACTTC. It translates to CASSVDSDHIYEQYF.

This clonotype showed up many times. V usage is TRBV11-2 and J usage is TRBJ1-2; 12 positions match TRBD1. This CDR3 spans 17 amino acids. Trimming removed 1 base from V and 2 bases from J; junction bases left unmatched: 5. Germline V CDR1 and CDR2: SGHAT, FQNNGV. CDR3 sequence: CASSLGDRGLPNYGYTF. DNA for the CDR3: TGTGCCAGCAGCTTAGGGGACAGGGGGCTCCCCAACTATGGCTACACCTTC. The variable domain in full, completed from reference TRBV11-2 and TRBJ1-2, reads EAGVAQSPRYKIIEKRQSVAFWCNPISGHATLYWYQQILGQGPKLLIQFQNNGVVDDSQLPKDRFSAERLKGVDSTLKIQPAKLEDSAVYLCASSLGDRGLPNYGYTFGSGTRLTVV.

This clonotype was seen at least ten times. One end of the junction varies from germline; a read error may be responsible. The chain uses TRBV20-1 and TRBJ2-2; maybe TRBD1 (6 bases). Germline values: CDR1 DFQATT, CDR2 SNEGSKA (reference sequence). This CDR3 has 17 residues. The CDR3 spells CSARSAHLNRVTGEPFF. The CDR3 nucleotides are TGCAGTGCTAGGAGCGCTCACCTGAACAGGGTAACCGGGGAGCCGTTTTTT.

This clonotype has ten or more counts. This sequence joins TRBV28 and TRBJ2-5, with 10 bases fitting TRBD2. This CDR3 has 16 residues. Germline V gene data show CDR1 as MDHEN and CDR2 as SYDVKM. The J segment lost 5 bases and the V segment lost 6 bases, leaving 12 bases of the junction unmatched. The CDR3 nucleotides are TGTGCCAGCAGATCAGGGGCTAGCGGGAGAGCTGAGACCCAGTACTTC. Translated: CASRSGASGRAETQYF.

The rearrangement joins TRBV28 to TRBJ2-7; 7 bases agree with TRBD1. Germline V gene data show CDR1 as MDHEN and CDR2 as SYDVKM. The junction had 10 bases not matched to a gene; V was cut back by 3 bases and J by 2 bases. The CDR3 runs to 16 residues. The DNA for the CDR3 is TGTGCCAGCAGTTTTTCCTGGACAGGTTCTACCTACGAGCAGTACTTC. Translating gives CASSFSWTGSTYEQYF.

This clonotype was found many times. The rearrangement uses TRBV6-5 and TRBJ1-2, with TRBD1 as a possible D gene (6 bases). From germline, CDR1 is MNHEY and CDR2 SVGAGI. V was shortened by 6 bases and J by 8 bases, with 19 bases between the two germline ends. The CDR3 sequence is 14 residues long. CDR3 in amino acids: CASRTPDRRRGYTF. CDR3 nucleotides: TGTGCCAGCAGGACCCCCGACAGGCGTCGAGGCTACACCTTC.

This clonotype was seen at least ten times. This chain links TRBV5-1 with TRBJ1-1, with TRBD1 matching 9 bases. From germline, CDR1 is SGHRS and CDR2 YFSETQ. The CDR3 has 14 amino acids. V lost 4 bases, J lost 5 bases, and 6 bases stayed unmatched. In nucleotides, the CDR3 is TGCGCCAGCAGCAGTACAGGGGGCCTTACTGAAGCTTTCTTT. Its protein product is CASSSTGGLTEAFF.